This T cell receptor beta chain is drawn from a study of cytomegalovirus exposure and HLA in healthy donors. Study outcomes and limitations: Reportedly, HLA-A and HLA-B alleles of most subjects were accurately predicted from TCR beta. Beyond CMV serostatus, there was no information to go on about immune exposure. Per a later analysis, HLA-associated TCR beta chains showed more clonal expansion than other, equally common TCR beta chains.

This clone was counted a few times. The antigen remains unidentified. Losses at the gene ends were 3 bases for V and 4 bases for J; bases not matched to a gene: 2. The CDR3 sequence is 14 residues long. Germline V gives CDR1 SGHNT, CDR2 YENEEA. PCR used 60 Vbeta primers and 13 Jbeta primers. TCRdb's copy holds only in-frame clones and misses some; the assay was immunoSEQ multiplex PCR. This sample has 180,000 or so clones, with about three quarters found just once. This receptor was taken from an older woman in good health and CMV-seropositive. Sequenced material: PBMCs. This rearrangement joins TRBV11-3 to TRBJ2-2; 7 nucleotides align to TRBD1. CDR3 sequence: CASSLTGSTGELFF. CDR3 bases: TGTGCCAGCAGCTTGACAGGGAGCACCGGGGAGCTGTTTTTT.